Reported below is one T cell receptor beta chain. The antigen is not known. These data come from a study of cytomegalovirus exposure and HLA in healthy donors. The PCR used 60 Vbeta and 13 Jbeta primers. Produced via immunoSEQ multiplex PCR; TCRdb's table is partial and in-frame only. This sample has approximately 220,000 clones, with more than 65% found just once. General study results and limits: The later analysis indicated that the majority of CMV-associated TCR beta chains appeared HLA-restricted. Excluded: some indistinguishable V segments such as TRBV6-2 and TRBV6-3. Previously analyzed data showed that most TCR beta V segments were productive at a frequency of about 87% or about 30%.

Trimming removed 7 bases from V and 9 bases from J, with 20 bases in between. This CDR3 has 14 residues. Germline lookup yields CDR1 SGHTS and CDR2 YDEGEE. The donors comprised healthy bone marrow donors. V usage is TRBV5-8 and J usage is TRBJ2-1, with TRBD2 as a possible D gene (6 bases). Source material: PBMCs. The receptor comes from a man in his late teens or twenties in good health and CMV-seronegative. The CDR3 DNA follows: TGTGCCAGCGGTAGGGAGAGGGGAGCGGGTGAGCAGTTCTTC. Translating gives CASGRERGAGEQFF.